The subject of this entry is one T cell receptor beta chain. The sample comes from a study of blood T cell repertoires in COVID-19. The overall study: COVID-19 samples collected from the United States, Italy and Spain covered acute and convalescent phases. The analysed material was cDNA or gDNA that came from T cells, B-cell-depleted T cells, or PBMCs.

The authors' processing: How many nucleated cells were present was estimated from reference gene primer amplification. The repertoire was sequenced with immunoSEQ multiplex PCR; TCRdb's copy has only in-frame clones and lacks some. V and J calls and clone size follow that table, whereas D and trimming were derived from the DNA. The table has around 170,000 clones, 75% to 80% seen once; the top ten hold approximately 14%. The sequenced material came from peripheral blood. This TCR came from a woman of 80 years or more with acute or convalescent COVID-19.

CDR3 sequence: CASSYPGLSPEQYF. The CDR3 DNA reads TGTGCCAGCAGTTATCCAGGACTGAGCCCCGAGCAGTACTTC. This chain joins TRBV6-6 and TRBJ2-7, with D maybe TRBD2 (5 bases). CDR1 and CDR2 (germline): MNHNY, SVGAGI (reference sequence). The V end was cut by 3 bases, the J end by 6 bases, with 15 bases between. The CDR3 extends over 14 amino acids.